The clone carrying this T cell receptor (beta chain) was counted at least ten times. The antigen is not known. The V gene's germline CDR1 is MGHDK and CDR2 SYGVNS. The V gene lost 5 bases and the J gene lost 1 base, with 11 bases spanning the gap. This CDR3 is built from 14 residues. Ten milliliters of peripheral blood were collected from each participant. These data belong to a study of type 1 and type 2 diabetes patients. Study summary: CD4+ or CD8+ T cells were positively selected from PBMCs with microbeads.

Genomic DNA was the PCR template. Amplification of the beta chain CDR3 used 30 forward and 13 reverse multiplex primers. TCRdb passed the multiplex PCR reads through MiXCR, listing each CDR3 protein once. The table lists 250,000 to 300,000 distinct CDR3 sequences, 47% of them singletons. General observations from the study: V and J gene usage correlated at 0.75 to 0.97 between type 2 diabetes and control samples. In type 2 diabetes, highly-expanded CD4+ clones took a median 3.9% of reads.

The rearrangement joins TRBV25-1 to TRBJ1-1; D remains ambiguous. What was sequenced was peripheral blood mononuclear cells (PBMCs). The receptor comes from a man younger than 30 with type 2 diabetes. CDR3 loop: CASSLGAQNTEAFF. The CDR3 DNA reads TGTGCCAGCAGTTTAGGCGCACAGAACACTGAAGCTTTCTTT.